The entry below gives a single T cell receptor beta chain sequence along with its context. Other DNA sequences in this sample translate to the same CDR3. The data were taken from a study of blood T cell repertoires in COVID-19. CDR3 size: 14 residues. CDR1 and CDR2 (germline): PRHDT, FYEKMQ (reference sequence). Trimming took 4 bases from V and 1 from J; bases not matched to a gene: 1. Data came from immunoSEQ multiplex PCR; TCRdb stores just in-frame clones and leaves some out. The sample shows about 150,000 clones, roughly 85% of them seen only once. V and J are TRBV13 and TRBJ1-2; TRBD1 aligns across 9 bases. The sequenced sample consisted of peripheral blood. The receptor was isolated from an elderly woman with active or convalescent COVID-19. The CDR3, as DNA: TGTGCCAGCAGCTCGGGACAGGGTAACTATGGCTACACCTTC. Translated: CASSSGQGNYGYTF.